One and the same sample provided the 14 T cell receptor beta chains below, sequenced in a study of CD8+CD57+ T cells in acquired aplastic anemia. Only patients with CD8+CD57+ cell expansion on flow cytometry were chosen for sequencing. TCR beta VDJ combinations and CDR3 sequences were profiled from genomic DNA. Via MiXCR, TCRdb re-called the reads, giving one row per CDR3 protein. The sample lists 160,000 or so distinct CDR3 sequences, 71% occurring once. Sequenced material: sorted CD4+, CD8+, or CD8+CD57+ T cells (not recorded which) from PBMCs. The receptors were gathered from a human donor with aplastic anemia.

The CDR3 nucleotides read TGTGCCATCGCTTTCAACACCGGGGAGCTGTTTTTT. It codes for CAIAFNTGELFF. The chain joins TRBV10-3 to TRBJ2-2, with D hard to call. V was trimmed by 8 bases and J by 2 bases, leaving 6 bases between them. The germline gives CDR1 ENHRY, CDR2 SYGVKD. The CDR3 loop spans 12 amino acids.

The chain is built from TRBV29-1 and TRBJ2-7; D perhaps matches TRBD2 (6 bases). Germline V gene sequence: CDR1 SQVTM, CDR2 ANQGSEA. The CDR3 is 14 residues long. The V end lost 4 bases, the J end lost 5 bases, and 18 bases lay between the germline ends. CDR3 amino acids: CSVGGAAVGNEQYF. Here the CDR3 DNA reads TGCAGCGTTGGCGGGGCAGCCGTGGGGAACGAGCAGTACTTC.

This clonotype was counted only a few times. The chain has TRBV20-1 and TRBJ2-1; D not resolved. Germline-derived CDR1 and CDR2 are DFQATT and SNEGSKA (reference sequence). Between the trimmed V and J ends, which lost 2 bases and 8 bases, there was a span of 19 bases. The CDR3 runs to 15 residues. The CDR3 DNA reads as TGCAGTGCTAGACACTCGCAGGCTCGCCTCTATGAGCAGTTCTTC. Its translation is CSARHSQARLYEQFF.

The V and J genes are TRBV24-1 and TRBJ1-2; D might be TRBD1 (6 bases). CDR1 and CDR2 from the germline V gene are KGHDR and SFDVKD. This CDR3 is built from 14 residues. V lost 4 bases and J 0 bases, leaving 8 bases between the germline ends. In DNA, the CDR3 is TGTGCCACCAGTGACCGGACAGCTAACTATGGCTACACCTTC. It is translated as CATSDRTANYGYTF.

The V call is TRBV2, the J call TRBJ1-6, with D tentatively TRBD1 (5 bases). The V gene's germline CDR1 is SNHLY and CDR2 FYNNEI. This CDR3 comprises 14 residues. Deletions cut 6 bases from V and 2 bases from J, with 8 bases between. The CDR3 loop reads CASSLTAYNSPLHF. The CDR3, as DNA: TGTGCCAGCAGCTTGACAGCCTATAATTCACCCCTCCACTTT.

The V gene is TRBV19, the J gene TRBJ1-6, with no clear D. Germline CDR1 LNHDA, CDR2 SQIVND (reference sequence). The CDR3 is made up of 15 amino acids. V lost 4 bases and J 7 bases, leaving 14 bases between the germline ends. The CDR3 nucleotides read TGTGCCAGTAGTACGCTGGGCCAAAGAAATTCACCCCTCCACTTT. This encodes CASSTLGQRNSPLHF.

Regarding this clonotype: The junction departs from germline at one end; a sequencing error may be responsible. The chain joins TRBV7-2 to TRBJ2-3; 10 bases are a match to TRBD2. Per germline, CDR1 SGHTA and CDR2 FQGNSA. This CDR3 region has 16 residues. The CDR3 DNA is TGTGCCAGCAGCTTAGGGCTAGCGGGGGCCACAGATACACAGTATTTT. Translating gives CASSLGLAGATDTQYF.

V is TRBV20-1 and J is TRBJ2-5; TRBD2 matches at 7 bases. The CDR3 is 13 residues long. Germline CDR1 DFQATT, CDR2 SNEGSKA (reference sequence). The junction had 13 bases not matched to a gene; V was cut back by 6 bases and J by 9 bases. The chain's CDR3 is CSAARDYLLAQYF. The CDR3 region has the DNA TGCAGTGCGGCTCGGGACTACCTGTTGGCCCAGTACTTC.

To note about this clonotype: A junction boundary mismatches the germline segment, possibly from a read error. The chain has TRBV7-9 and TRBJ2-2, with TRBD2 matching 7 bases. Germline values: CDR1 SEHNR, CDR2 FQNEAQ (reference sequence). The CDR3 is 15 residues long. The chain's CDR3 is CASSIAGPNTGELFF. DNA for the CDR3: TGTGCCAGCAGCATAGCGGGCCCGAACACCGGGGAGCTGTTTTTT.

The rearrangement uses TRBV24-1 and TRBJ2-3; 9 nucleotides align to TRBD1. The germline V gene encodes CDR1 KGHDR and CDR2 SFDVKD. CDR3 length: 16 amino acids. V gave up 3 bases and J gave up 5 bases; unmatched junction bases: 8. This CDR3 is CATSDGGDRVGDTQYF. As DNA, the CDR3 is TGTGCCACCAGTGATGGTGGGGACAGGGTAGGAGATACGCAGTATTTT.

A few counts support this clonotype. V usage is TRBV7-3 and J usage is TRBJ2-7; D ambiguous. This CDR3 has 10 residues. The germline V gene encodes CDR1 SGHTA and CDR2 FQGTGA. The CDR3 reads CGPSSYEQYF. CDR3 DNA sequence: TGTGGGCCCAGCTCCTACGAGCAGTACTTC. Full variable domain (rest looked up from reference TRBV7-3 and TRBJ2-7): GAGVSQTPSNKVTEKGKYVELRCDPISGHTALYWYRQSLGQGPEFLIYFQGTGAADDSGLPNDRFFAVRPEGSVSTLKIQRTERGDSAVYLCGPSSYEQYFGPGTRLTVT.

This chain connects TRBV29-1 to TRBJ1-2; D possibly corresponds to TRBD1 (6 bases). Germline-derived CDR1 and CDR2 are SQVTM and ANQGSEA. Deletions cut 5 bases from V and 6 bases from J, with 13 bases between. The CDR3 consists of 12 residues. CDR3 region: CSVPGVPDGYTF. The CDR3 DNA follows: TGCAGCGTTCCAGGGGTTCCCGATGGCTACACCTTC.

This chain joins TRBV24-1 and TRBJ2-5; D unclear. The CDR3 totals 14 residues. Trimming shortened V by 1 base and J by 1 base, and 6 bases separated the two germline ends. The germline V gene has CDR1 KGHDR and CDR2 SFDVKD. The CDR3 DNA reads as TGTGCCACCAGTGATTTTCTCGTCCAAGAGACCCAGTACTTC. Encoded protein: CATSDFLVQETQYF.

This clonotype was counted ten times or more. The chain uses TRBV9 and TRBJ1-2; 8 bases are a match to TRBD1. This CDR3 spans 15 amino acids. Germline V gene sequence: CDR1 SGDLS, CDR2 YYNGEE. V dropped 0 bases and J dropped 8; count of bases not matched to a gene: 9. The CDR3 is CASSVVRFDRGGYTF. CDR3 DNA: TGTGCCAGCAGCGTAGTTAGGTTCGACAGGGGAGGCTACACCTTC.